The 2 T cell receptor beta chains below were found in one sample sequenced in a study of cytomegalovirus exposure and HLA in healthy donors. Data came from immunoSEQ multiplex PCR; TCRdb stores just in-frame clones and leaves some out. The data hold about 360,000 clones, with 86% observed a single time. The specimen sequenced was PBMCs. These receptors all stem from a woman under 30 in good health and CMV-seronegative.

The sample holds one count of this clone. The chain joins TRBV11-2 to TRBJ2-3, with TRBD2 matching over 8 bases. V was clipped by 3 bases and J by 6 bases; unmatched bases: 11. Germline V gene sequence: CDR1 SGHAT, CDR2 FQNNGV. This CDR3 is 16 amino acids long. The CDR3 is CASSFGGAYLQDTQYF. The CDR3, as DNA: TGTGCCAGCAGCTTCGGGGGGGCTTATTTACAGGATACGCAGTATTTT. The whole variable domain, filled in from reference TRBV11-2 and TRBJ2-3, reads EAGVAQSPRYKIIEKRQSVAFWCNPISGHATLYWYQQILGQGPKLLIQFQNNGVVDDSQLPKDRFSAERLKGVDSTLKIQPAKLEDSAVYLCASSFGGAYLQDTQYFGPGTRLTVL.

This rearrangement joins TRBV14 to TRBJ2-2; D gene ambiguous. This CDR3 has 15 amino acids. The ends were cut back, 0 bases at V and 4 bases at J, with 9 bases in the middle. The germline CDR1 and CDR2 sequences are SGHDN and FVKESK. CDR3 nucleotides: TGTGCCAGCAGCCAAGATGCTATATCCACCGGGGAGCTGTTTTTT. Protein: CASSQDAISTGELFF. Together with reference TRBV14 and TRBJ2-2, the CDR3 gives the full variable domain: EAGVTQFPSHSVIEKGQTVTLRCDPISGHDNLYWYRRVMGKEIKFLLHFVKESKQDESGMPNNRFLAERTGGTYSTLKVQPAELEDSGVYFCASSQDAISTGELFFGEGSRLTVL.